Listed below are T cell receptor beta chains from one sample, sequenced in a study of shared clonotypes between healthy human individuals. Measured with immunoSEQ multiplex PCR; TCRdb has only the in-frame clones, and not every one. This table has 2 million to 3 million clones, approximately 93% appearing once. Specimen: naive CD4+ T cells from PBMCs. These receptors were taken from a man aged 18 to 29 in good health. Some clones in this sample may be carry-over from other donors' samples. Each CDR3 is given with its conserved first and last residue. A D gene is named only where the DNA matches it firmly. Where a row states a size, it is once, few, many or the class of an expanded clone; other rows omit it.

v_gene	d_gene	j_gene	abundance	CDR3nt	CDR3aa
TRBV30	TRBD1	TRBJ1-6	NA	TGTGCCTGGAGACTAACAGGGGATTACTCACCCCTCCACTTT	CAWRLTGDYSPLHF
TRBV7-2	NA	TRBJ1-1	NA	TGTGCCAGCAGCTTAGAATGGGGGGGAAACACTGAAGCTTTCTTT	CASSLEWGGNTEAFF
TRBV5-1	NA	TRBJ1-3	NA	TGCGCCAGCTCCCCGGCAGCGTCCTCTGGAAACACCATATATTTT	CASSPAASSGNTIYF
TRBV28	NA	TRBJ1-4	NA	TGTGCCAGCAGCAACCCCAGGGGACTGTTTTTT	CASSNPRGLFF
TRBV6-6	NA	TRBJ2-7	NA	TGTGCCACAGGGGGAGGCGGGAGTCTAAGCGAGCAGTACTTC	CATGGGGSLSEQYF
TRBV2	TRBD2	TRBJ2-1	NA	TGTGCCGGAAAGCCAGGGACTAGCGGTTACAATGAGCAGTTCTTC	CAGKPGTSGYNEQFF
TRBV15	NA	TRBJ1-4	NA	TGTGCCACCAGCAGACGAACCGCTAGTAAACTGTTTTTT	CATSRRTASKLFF
TRBV27	NA	TRBJ1-1	NA	TGTGCCAGCAGACGAGGACCAGCCTGGTACACTGAAGCTTTCTTT	CASRRGPAWYTEAFF
TRBV7-9	NA	TRBJ1-1	NA	TGTGCCAGCAGCAGACGACTGCAGAACACTGAAGCTTTCTTT	CASSRRLQNTEAFF
TRBV15	TRBD2	TRBJ2-1	NA	TGTGCCACCAGCAACGGACTAGCGACTGATGAGCAGTTCTTC	CATSNGLATDEQFF
TRBV5-6	TRBD1	TRBJ1-4	NA	TGTGCCAGCAGTCCAAACAGGGGAGAAAAACTGTTTTTT	CASSPNRGEKLFF
TRBV7-8	NA	TRBJ2-3	NA	TGTGCCAGCAGCGAAACGAATACGCAGTATTTT	CASSETNTQYF
TRBV5-4	NA	TRBJ2-1	NA	TGTGCCAGCAGTAAAAACAATGAGCAGTTCTTC	CASSKNNEQFF
TRBV7-9	NA	TRBJ1-5	few	TGTGCCAGCAGCTTAGGGGGGGGTCAGCCCCAGCATTTT	CASSLGGGQPQHF
TRBV6-5	NA	TRBJ1-3	NA	TGTGCCAGCAGTTACTGGGCCGGGACCGTGGGGGACACCATATATTTT	CASSYWAGTVGDTIYF
TRBV30	NA	TRBJ2-5	NA	TGTGCCTGGAGTGTACCGGTCCCACTGGGAGAGACCCAGTACTTC	CAWSVPVPLGETQYF
TRBV6-1	TRBD2	TRBJ2-3	NA	TGTGCCAGCAGTAGACCCGGGACTAGCACGGATACGCAGTATTTT	CASSRPGTSTDTQYF
TRBV7-9	NA	TRBJ1-4	NA	TGTGCCAGCAGCTTAGGGGTCCGGGAACTGAATGAAAAACTGTTTTTT	CASSLGVRELNEKLFF
TRBV7-2	NA	TRBJ2-2	NA	TGTGCCAGCAGCTTAGAGACTGCCGGGGAGCTGTTTTTT	CASSLETAGELFF
TRBV5-4	NA	TRBJ1-2	NA	TGTGCCAGCAGCTTGGAAGGGGAGGCCCTCTATGGCTACACCTTC	CASSLEGEALYGYTF
TRBV14	NA	TRBJ1-1	NA	TGTGCCAGCAGCCTACGAATGATTTCTCACACTGAAGCTTTCTTT	CASSLRMISHTEAFF
TRBV2	TRBD1	TRBJ1-2	once	TGTGCCAGCTACGGACAGGGGTTAGCCTTTTACTATGGCTACACCTTC	CASYGQGLAFYYGYTF
TRBV4-1	NA	TRBJ1-3	NA	TGCGCCAGCAGCCTCCCCGGGGAGGGGAGCTCTGGAAACACCATATATTTT	CASSLPGEGSSGNTIYF
TRBV5-1	NA	TRBJ2-3	NA	TGCGCCAGCAGCTTGGTAGGGGGGAGCTCTAGCACAGATACGCAGTATTTT	CASSLVGGSSSTDTQYF
TRBV5-4	TRBD1	TRBJ2-7	NA	TGTGCCAGCAGCTCTGGGACAGACCGATACGAGCAGTACTTC	CASSSGTDRYEQYF
TRBV18	NA	TRBJ2-7	NA	TGTGCCAGCTCAATCGGACAGTATACCTACGAGCAGTACTTC	CASSIGQYTYEQYF
TRBV5-4	NA	TRBJ2-7	NA	TGTGCCAGCAGCTTCCACGGGGCCTACGAGCAGTACTTC	CASSFHGAYEQYF
TRBV7-2	TRBD2	TRBJ2-7	once	TGTGCCAGCAGTCTTAGCGGGAGATTATACGAGCAGTACTTC	CASSLSGRLYEQYF
TRBV7-9	NA	TRBJ1-4	NA	TGTGCCAGCAGCTTGCTGGGGGAAAAACTGTTTTTT	CASSLLGEKLFF
TRBV7-9	TRBD1	TRBJ1-2	NA	TGTGCCAGCACCTTAACTCCCGGGACAGGGATTGTGGGCTACACCTTC	CASTLTPGTGIVGYTF
TRBV4-2	TRBD2	TRBJ2-3	NA	TGTGCCAGCAGACCCTGGGGAGGGCCTAGCGGGGAGGCAGATACGCAGTATTTT	CASRPWGGPSGEADTQYF
TRBV10-3	NA	TRBJ1-1	NA	TGTGCCATCAGTGGGACTCACAACACTGAAGCTTTCTTT	CAISGTHNTEAFF
TRBV7-2	TRBD1	TRBJ1-4	NA	TGTGCCAGCAGAGACAGGGAGGGCCCGGGAACTAATGAAAAACTGTTTTTT	CASRDREGPGTNEKLFF
TRBV7-9	TRBD1	TRBJ2-6	NA	TGTGCCAGCAGCATGGACAGGAGCTCTGGGGCCAACGTCCTGACTTTC	CASSMDRSSGANVLTF
TRBV7-6	TRBD1	TRBJ1-4	NA	TGTGCCAGCACCAGGGGGCGCTGGAGTGAAAAACTGTTTTTT	CASTRGRWSEKLFF
TRBV5-1	TRBD2	TRBJ2-5	NA	TGCGCCAGCAGCTTCGGCAGGGAGGGGGAGACCCAGTACTTC	CASSFGREGETQYF
TRBV9	NA	TRBJ1-3	NA	TGTGCCAGCACGGCCTCGGGAGGAAACACCATATATTTT	CASTASGGNTIYF
TRBV27	TRBD2	TRBJ2-7	NA	TGTGCCAGCAGTTTATCCAGCCTCCCGGTGAATAGCGGGGAAGAGTACGAGCAGTACTTC	CASSLSSLPVNSGEEYEQYF
TRBV28	NA	TRBJ1-2	NA	TGTGCCAGCACAAAGGCTTCCCGCTCCGTCTATGGCTACACCTTC	CASTKASRSVYGYTF
TRBV15	NA	TRBJ2-1	NA	TGTGCCACCAGCCCACCCCCAGATGCAGTTTACAATGAGCAGTTCTTC	CATSPPPDAVYNEQFF
TRBV18	TRBD1	TRBJ2-5	NA	TGTGCCAGCTCAAAGGACAGGGGATTAGAGACCCAGTACTTC	CASSKDRGLETQYF
TRBV19	NA	TRBJ1-5	NA	TGTGCCAGTAGTATTCTTTCAACCAGCAATCAGCCCCAGCATTTT	CASSILSTSNQPQHF
TRBV30	NA	TRBJ1-1	few	TGTGCCTGGCGGGGGGACGGTGAAGCTTTCTTT	CAWRGDGEAFF
TRBV28	TRBD1	TRBJ1-1	NA	TGTGCCAGCAGTCTCGGACAGGGGGTCGGGGGGAACACTGAAGCTTTCTTT	CASSLGQGVGGNTEAFF
TRBV7-9	TRBD1	TRBJ1-2	NA	TGTGCCAGCAGCGCCACGACAGGGGGCGCGGTTCATGGCTACACCTTC	CASSATTGGAVHGYTF
TRBV10-3	TRBD2	TRBJ2-1	NA	TGTGCCATCAGTGGGGGACTAGCGGTGCGCTCCTACAATGAGCAGTTCTTC	CAISGGLAVRSYNEQFF
TRBV19	TRBD1	TRBJ1-5	NA	TGTGCCAGTAGGAAACAGGGGTCCCCCCCGATCAATCAGCCCCAGCATTTT	CASRKQGSPPINQPQHF
TRBV29-1	TRBD1	TRBJ1-5	NA	TGCAGCGTGATGACAGGGGGAGATAGCAATCAGCCCCAGCATTTT	CSVMTGGDSNQPQHF
TRBV19	NA	TRBJ1-2	NA	TGTGCCAGTAGTATAGCAGGGACGGGAAACTATGGCTACACCTTC	CASSIAGTGNYGYTF
TRBV19	TRBD1	TRBJ1-2	NA	TGTGCCAGTAGCAGCCGAGGGGGCGCAGGGAATGGCTACACCTTC	CASSSRGGAGNGYTF
TRBV11-2	TRBD1	TRBJ2-7	NA	TGTGCCAGCAGCTTAGGGACAGGGGCGTACTTC	CASSLGTGAYF
TRBV12-2	NA	TRBJ1-5	NA	TGTGCAAGTCGCTCCGAGGGAGAAGGGGATCAGCCCCAGCATTTT	CASRSEGEGDQPQHF
TRBV7-7	TRBD2	TRBJ2-1	NA	TGTGCCAGCAGCACGGGACTAGCGGGAGCGGGTGAGCAGTTCTTC	CASSTGLAGAGEQFF
TRBV20-1	NA	TRBJ2-7	NA	TGCAGTGCTAGTAGCAGTTTAGGGCAGTACTTC	CSASSSLGQYF